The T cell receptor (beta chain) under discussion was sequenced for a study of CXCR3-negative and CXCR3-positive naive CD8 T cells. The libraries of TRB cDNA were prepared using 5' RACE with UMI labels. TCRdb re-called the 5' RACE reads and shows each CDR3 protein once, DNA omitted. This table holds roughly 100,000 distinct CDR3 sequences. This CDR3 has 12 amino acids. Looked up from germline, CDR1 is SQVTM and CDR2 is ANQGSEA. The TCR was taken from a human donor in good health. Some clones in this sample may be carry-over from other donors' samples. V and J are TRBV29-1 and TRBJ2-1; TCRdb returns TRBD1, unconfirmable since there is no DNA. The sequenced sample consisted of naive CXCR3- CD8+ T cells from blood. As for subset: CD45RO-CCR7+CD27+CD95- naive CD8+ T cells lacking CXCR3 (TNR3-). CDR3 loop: CSSPQGGNEQFF.